The 20 T cell receptor beta chains presented below share a single source sample, sequenced in a study of blood T cell repertoires in COVID-19. Generated by immunoSEQ multiplex PCR, the TCRdb table keeps only in-frame clones and is missing some. The sample shows roughly 150,000 clones, more than 75% of them seen only once. The sample taken for sequencing was peripheral blood. These TCRs come from a man aged 55 to 70 with active or convalescent COVID-19.

The chain links TRBV27 to TRBJ1-3, with D unclear. Trimming cost V 3 bases and J 1 base, with 4 bases left between them. CDR3 length: 13 residues. Germline CDR1 is MNHEY and CDR2 is SMNVEV (reference sequence). The CDR3, as DNA: TGTGCCAGCAGTTTGCGTTCTGGAAACACCATATATTTT. Translated, it gives CASSLRSGNTIYF.

The chain employs TRBV6-5 and TRBJ2-1; the match to TRBD1 covers 8 bases. CDR1 is MNHEY, CDR2 SVGAGI, per germline. V was clipped by 5 bases and J by 8 bases; unmatched bases: 8. CDR3 length: 14 amino acids. CDR3 amino acids: CASSLETGAHEQFF. The CDR3 bases are TGTGCCAGCAGTCTCGAGACAGGGGCTCATGAGCAGTTCTTC.

This chain connects TRBV5-1 to TRBJ2-5, with TRBD2 as a possible D gene (5 bases). This CDR3 is 14 amino acids long. Trimming took off 1 base at V and 4 bases at J, with 11 bases between the two ends. CDR1 is SGHRS, CDR2 YFSETQ, per germline. The CDR3 nucleotides are TGCGCCAGCAGCTTGCGGGATACGTCAGAGACCCAGTACTTC. Translating gives CASSLRDTSETQYF.

The chain recombines TRBV6-5 with TRBJ1-2, with D possibly being TRBD1 (6 bases). V gave up 11 bases and J gave up 1 base, with 17 bases separating them. Germline V lookup: CDR1 MNHEY, CDR2 SVGAGI. The CDR3 length is 14 residues. CDR3 loop: CAGGGRQINYGYTF. CDR3 DNA: TGTGCCGGGGGCGGAAGACAGATTAACTATGGCTACACCTTC.

This clone has a handful of counts. The rearrangement links TRBV7-9 to TRBJ2-2; D not certain. CDR3 length: 15 residues. The germline gives CDR1 SEHNR, CDR2 FQNEAQ (reference sequence). V was cut by 1 base and J by 7 bases, with 13 bases left in between. The CDR3 bases are TGTGCCAGCAGCTTAGTAGGTGTTCGGGTCGGGGAGCTGTTTTTT. It translates to CASSLVGVRVGELFF.

The chain recombines TRBV13 with TRBJ2-5, with D maybe TRBD1 (5 bases). The germline V and J ends were trimmed by 1 base and 4 bases, with 10 bases remaining between them. The CDR3 totals 14 residues. CDR1 is PRHDT, CDR2 FYEKMQ, per germline (reference sequence). CDR3 DNA: TGTGCCAGCAGCTTAGCGGCAGGGTCAGAGACCCAGTACTTC. The encoded protein is CASSLAAGSETQYF. Combining the CDR3 with reference TRBV13 and TRBJ2-5 gives the whole variable domain AAGVIQSPRHLIKEKRETATLKCYPIPRHDTVYWYQQGPGQDPQFLISFYEKMQSDKGSIPDRFSAQQFSDYHSELNMSSLELGDSALYFCASSLAAGSETQYFGPGTRLLVL.

V usage is TRBV18 and J usage is TRBJ2-1; 7 positions match TRBD1. The CDR3 has 14 residues. Germline CDR1 is KGHSH and CDR2 is LQKENI. V lost 5 bases to trimming and J lost 6 bases; unmatched junction nucleotides: 7. CDR3 bases: TGTGCCAGCTCATTCGACAGGGCAGGCAATGAGCAGTTCTTC. Protein product: CASSFDRAGNEQFF.

The rearrangement links TRBV2 to TRBJ1-2; 9 bases map to TRBD1. Looked up from germline, CDR1 is SNHLY and CDR2 is FYNNEI. After removal of 10 bases from V and 6 bases from J, the junction contained 3 bases not matched to a gene. This CDR3 comprises 11 residues. CDR3 sequence: CATGTGNGYTF. DNA for the CDR3: TGTGCCACCGGGACAGGGAATGGCTACACCTTC.

This chain uses TRBV14 with TRBJ2-3; D not resolved. The V gene lost 5 bases and the J gene lost 0 bases, with 21 bases spanning the gap. Per germline, CDR1 SGHDN and CDR2 FVKESK. The CDR3 is 18 residues long. CDR3 bases: TGTGCCAGCAGCTACCGGTTGAACAGCCTCACTAGCACAGATACGCAGTATTTT. Its protein product is CASSYRLNSLTSTDTQYF.

V usage is TRBV2 and J usage is TRBJ1-6; D may be TRBD1 (5 bases). Germline loops: CDR1 SNHLY, CDR2 FYNNEI. The CDR3 has 12 amino acids. V was pared by 7 bases and J by 9 bases, with 10 bases between. The CDR3 DNA reads TGTGCCAGCACAGGGTCCAGTTCACCCCTCCACTTT. Protein sequence: CASTGSSSPLHF.

The chain carries TRBV23-1 and TRBJ1-1; 8 bases are shared with TRBD1. TRBV23-1 is filed as an ORF, its function uncertain. This CDR3 comprises 15 residues. The ends lost 3 bases at V and 1 base at J; junction bases unmatched: 4. The CDR3 protein is CASSQSGTGNTEAFF. The CDR3, as DNA: TGCGCCAGCAGTCAGAGCGGGACAGGGAACACTGAAGCTTTCTTT.

The rearrangement uses TRBV7-9 and TRBJ1-1, with TRBD1 as a possible D gene (5 bases). The V end lost 2 bases, the J end lost 1 base, and 8 bases lay between the germline ends. The CDR3 covers 14 residues. Germline values: CDR1 SEHNR, CDR2 FQNEAQ (reference sequence). The CDR3 loop is CASSLQGANTEAFF. CDR3 DNA: TGTGCCAGCAGCTTACAGGGCGCGAACACTGAAGCTTTCTTT. Based on the CDR3 plus reference TRBV7-9 and TRBJ1-1, the full variable domain is DTGVSQNPRHKITKRGQNVTFRCDPISEHNRLYWYRQTLGQGPEFLTYFQNEAQLEKSRLLSDRFSAERPKGSFSTLEIQRTEQGDSAMYLCASSLQGANTEAFFGQGTRLTVV.

Only one count was recorded for this clone. The chain couples TRBV4-2 to TRBJ2-1, with 7 bases aligning to TRBD2. Germline CDR1 LGHNA, CDR2 YNFKEQ. With V trimmed by 4 bases and J by 6 bases, 9 bases remained unmatched. There are 15 residues in the CDR3. The CDR3 reads CASSLGLVFSNEQFF. Written as DNA, the CDR3 is TGTGCCAGCAGCCTAGGACTAGTTTTTTCCAATGAGCAGTTCTTC.

V is TRBV6-5 and J is TRBJ2-3, with D tentatively TRBD2 (6 bases). Per germline, CDR1 MNHEY and CDR2 SVGAGI. CDR3 length equals 15 residues. Trimming shortened V by 4 bases and J by 1 base, and 12 bases separated the two germline ends. DNA for the CDR3: TGTGCCAGCAGTTTACCGGGACTTCGCACAGATACGCAGTATTTT. The encoded protein is CASSLPGLRTDTQYF.

This chain uses TRBV27 with TRBJ1-6; D ambiguous. Germline V lookup: CDR1 MNHEY, CDR2 SMNVEV (reference sequence). This CDR3 is built from 14 residues. V was shortened by 6 bases and J by 7 bases, with 13 bases between the two germline ends. The CDR3: CASRRIGRNSPLHF. The CDR3 region has the DNA TGTGCCAGCAGGAGGATAGGAAGGAATTCACCCCTCCACTTT.

The V call is TRBV3-1 (or the pseudogene TRBV3-2), the J call TRBJ2-3; D is perhaps TRBD2 (6 bases). V was pared by 3 bases and J by 8 bases, with 18 bases between. This CDR3 spans 15 amino acids. The germline gives CDR1 LGHDT, CDR2 YNNKEL (reference sequence). CDR3 region: CASSHLAAGLGTQYF. CDR3 nucleotides: TGTGCCAGCAGCCATTTAGCGGCGGGGTTGGGTACGCAGTATTTT.

In DNA form, the CDR3 reads TGTGCCATCAGTGAGGGGGCGCAGACTGGAAACACCATATATTTT. Protein product: CAISEGAQTGNTIYF. This chain joins TRBV10-3 and TRBJ1-3, with D possibly being TRBD1 (5 bases). CDR3 size: 15 residues. With 2 bases removed from V and 2 bases from J, the gap between germline ends came to 10 bases. Germline assignment: CDR1 ENHRY and CDR2 SYGVKD.

The V gene is TRBV20-1, the J gene TRBJ1-4; D gene unclear. Germline V lookup: CDR1 DFQATT, CDR2 SNEGSKA (reference sequence). Trimming pared 3 bases from V and 3 bases from J, leaving 17 bases between. The CDR3 has 16 residues. The CDR3 DNA reads as TGCAGTGCTAGTATATTTCGAGGCCAGCCTAATGAAAAACTGTTTTTT. Its translation is CSASIFRGQPNEKLFF.

This clone has a single count. The chain is built from TRBV7-2 and TRBJ2-5; D possibly corresponds to TRBD1 (7 bases). Deletions cut 5 bases from V and 0 bases from J, with 13 bases between. The germline gives CDR1 SGHTA, CDR2 FQGNSA. This CDR3 spans 15 amino acids. CDR3 nucleotide sequence: TGTGCCAGCAGCGCGGGACAGACATACCAAGAGACCCAGTACTTC. Its protein is CASSAGQTYQETQYF. The full variable domain, in which reference TRBV7-2 and TRBJ2-5 provide the parts outside the CDR3, is GAGVSQSPSNKVTEKGKDVELRCDPISGHTALYWYRQSLGQGLEFLIYFQGNSAPDKSGLPSDRFSAERTGGSVSTLTIQRTQQEDSAVYLCASSAGQTYQETQYFGPGTRLLVL.

The chain has TRBV5-4 and TRBJ2-7; 12 positions agree with TRBD1. The length of the CDR3 is 14 residues. From germline, CDR1 is SGHNT and CDR2 YYREEE (reference sequence). J was trimmed by 5 bases and V by 4 bases; bases with no gene match: 4. Written as DNA, the CDR3 is TGTGCCAGCAGCCCCGGGACAGGGGGCCACGAGCAGTACTTC. It codes for CASSPGTGGHEQYF.